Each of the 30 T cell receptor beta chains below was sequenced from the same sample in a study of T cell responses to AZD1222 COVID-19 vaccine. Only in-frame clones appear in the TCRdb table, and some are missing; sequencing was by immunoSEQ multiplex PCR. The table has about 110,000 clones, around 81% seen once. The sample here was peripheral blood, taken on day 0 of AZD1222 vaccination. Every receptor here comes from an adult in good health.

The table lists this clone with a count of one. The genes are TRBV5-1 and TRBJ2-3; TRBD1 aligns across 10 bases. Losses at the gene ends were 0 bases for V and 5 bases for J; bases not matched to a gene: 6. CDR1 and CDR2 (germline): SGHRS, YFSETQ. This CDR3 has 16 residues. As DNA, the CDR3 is TGCGCCAGCAGCTTGGGACAGGGGGCGCAGGTAGATACGCAGTATTTT. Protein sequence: CASSLGQGAQVDTQYF.

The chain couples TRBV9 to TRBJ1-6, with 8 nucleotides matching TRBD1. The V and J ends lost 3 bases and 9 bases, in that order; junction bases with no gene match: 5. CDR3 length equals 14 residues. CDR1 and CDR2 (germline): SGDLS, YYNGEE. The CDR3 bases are TGTGCCAGCAGCGCGACAGGGGACCGTTCACCCCTCCACTTT. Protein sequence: CASSATGDRSPLHF.

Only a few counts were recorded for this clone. The chain's CDR3 is CASSLGGTGRSYGYTF. CDR3 nucleotides: TGTGCCAGCAGCTTGGGCGGGACAGGTCGTAGCTATGGCTACACCTTC. The chain recombines TRBV7-9 with TRBJ1-2; 8 bases fit TRBD1. The CDR3 has 16 amino acids. The ends lost 3 bases at V and 4 bases at J; junction bases unmatched: 10. CDR1 and CDR2 from the germline V gene are SEHNR and FQNEAQ (reference sequence). Full variable domain (missing parts from reference TRBV7-9 and TRBJ1-2): DTGVSQNPRHKITKRGQNVTFRCDPISEHNRLYWYRQTLGQGPEFLTYFQNEAQLEKSRLLSDRFSAERPKGSFSTLEIQRTEQGDSAMYLCASSLGGTGRSYGYTFGSGTRLTVV.

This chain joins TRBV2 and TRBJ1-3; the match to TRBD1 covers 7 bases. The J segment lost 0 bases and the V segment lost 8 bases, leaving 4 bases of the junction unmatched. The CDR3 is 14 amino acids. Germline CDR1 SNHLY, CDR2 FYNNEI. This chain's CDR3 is CASSTGSSGNTIYF. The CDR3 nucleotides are TGTGCCAGCTCGACAGGGAGCTCTGGAAACACCATATATTTT.

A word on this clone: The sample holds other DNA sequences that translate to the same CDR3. CDR3 amino acids: CASSRTDTQYF. In nucleotides, the CDR3 is TGTGCCAGCAGCCGCACAGATACGCAGTATTTT. The V call is TRBV7-8, the J call TRBJ2-3; no reliable D call. Germline-derived CDR1 and CDR2 are SGHVS and FQNEAQ. V gave up 5 bases and J gave up 1 base, with 1 base separating them. The CDR3 is made up of 11 amino acids.

This chain's CDR3 is CASTSPRGGNTEAFF. The CDR3 bases are TGTGCCAGCACATCACCACGGGGAGGGAACACTGAAGCTTTCTTT. V usage is TRBV6-5 and J usage is TRBJ1-1; no definite D call. This CDR3 contains 15 residues. Germline V gene data show CDR1 as MNHEY and CDR2 as SVGAGI. The V and J ends lost 7 bases and 1 base respectively, with 16 bases between them.

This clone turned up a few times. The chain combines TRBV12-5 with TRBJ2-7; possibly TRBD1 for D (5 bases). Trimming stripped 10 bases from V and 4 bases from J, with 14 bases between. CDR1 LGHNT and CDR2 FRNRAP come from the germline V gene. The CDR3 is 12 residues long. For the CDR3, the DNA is TGTGCTACCAGACAGACATCGTACGAGCAGTACTTC. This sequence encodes CATRQTSYEQYF.

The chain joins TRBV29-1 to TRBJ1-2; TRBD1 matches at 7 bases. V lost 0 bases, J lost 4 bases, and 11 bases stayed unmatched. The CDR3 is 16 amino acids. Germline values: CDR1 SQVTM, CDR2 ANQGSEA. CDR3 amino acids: CSVEDRRTGVIYGYTF. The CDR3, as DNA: TGCAGCGTTGAAGATAGGCGGACAGGTGTAATCTATGGCTACACCTTC.

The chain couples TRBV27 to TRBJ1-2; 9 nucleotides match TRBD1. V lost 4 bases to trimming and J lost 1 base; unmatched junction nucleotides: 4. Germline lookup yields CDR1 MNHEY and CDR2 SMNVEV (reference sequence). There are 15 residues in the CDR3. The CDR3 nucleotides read TGTGCCAGCAGTTCCCGGACAGGGGTTAACTATGGCTACACCTTC. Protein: CASSSRTGVNYGYTF.

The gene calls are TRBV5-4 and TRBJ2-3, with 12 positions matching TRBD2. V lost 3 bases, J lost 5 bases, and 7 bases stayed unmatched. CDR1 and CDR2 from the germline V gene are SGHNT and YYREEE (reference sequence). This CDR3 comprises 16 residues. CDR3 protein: CASSSLAGGLGDTQYF. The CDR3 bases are TGTGCCAGCAGCTCGCTAGCGGGAGGGCTGGGAGATACGCAGTATTTT.

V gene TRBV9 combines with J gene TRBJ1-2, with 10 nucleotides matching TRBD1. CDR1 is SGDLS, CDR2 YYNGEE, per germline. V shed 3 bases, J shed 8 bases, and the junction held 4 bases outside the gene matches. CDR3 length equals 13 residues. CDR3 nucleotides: TGTGCCAGCAGCGAGACAGGGGGCTGGGGCTACACCTTC. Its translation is CASSETGGWGYTF.

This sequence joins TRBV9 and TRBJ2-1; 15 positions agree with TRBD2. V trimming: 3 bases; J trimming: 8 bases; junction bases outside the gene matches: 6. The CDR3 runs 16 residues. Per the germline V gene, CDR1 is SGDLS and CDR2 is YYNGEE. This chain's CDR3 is CASSAGLAGGRDEQFF. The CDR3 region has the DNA TGTGCCAGCAGCGCCGGACTAGCGGGGGGGCGCGATGAGCAGTTCTTC.

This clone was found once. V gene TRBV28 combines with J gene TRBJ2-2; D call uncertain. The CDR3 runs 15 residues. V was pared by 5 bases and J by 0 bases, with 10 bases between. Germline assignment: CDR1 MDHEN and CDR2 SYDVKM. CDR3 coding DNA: TGTGCCAGCAGTATCCGGCCATCGAACACCGGGGAGCTGTTTTTT. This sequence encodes CASSIRPSNTGELFF.

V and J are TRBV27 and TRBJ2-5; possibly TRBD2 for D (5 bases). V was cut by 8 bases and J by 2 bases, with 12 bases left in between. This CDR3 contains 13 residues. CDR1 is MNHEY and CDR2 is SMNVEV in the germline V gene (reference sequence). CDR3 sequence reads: CASARRVQETQYF. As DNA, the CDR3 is TGTGCCAGCGCAAGGCGGGTGCAAGAGACCCAGTACTTC.

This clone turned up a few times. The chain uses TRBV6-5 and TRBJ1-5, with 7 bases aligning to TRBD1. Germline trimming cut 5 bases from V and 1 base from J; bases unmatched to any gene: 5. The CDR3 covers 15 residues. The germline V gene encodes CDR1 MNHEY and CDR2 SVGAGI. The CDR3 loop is CASSNLGQSNQPQHF. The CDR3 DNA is TGTGCCAGCAGTAACCTGGGACAGAGCAATCAGCCCCAGCATTTT.

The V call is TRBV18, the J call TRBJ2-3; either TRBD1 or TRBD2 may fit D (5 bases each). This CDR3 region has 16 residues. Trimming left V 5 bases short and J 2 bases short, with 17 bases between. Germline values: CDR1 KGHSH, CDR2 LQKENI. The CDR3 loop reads CASSTREKGNTDTQYF. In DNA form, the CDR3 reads TGTGCCAGCTCAACCCGGGAAAAGGGGAACACAGATACGCAGTATTTT.

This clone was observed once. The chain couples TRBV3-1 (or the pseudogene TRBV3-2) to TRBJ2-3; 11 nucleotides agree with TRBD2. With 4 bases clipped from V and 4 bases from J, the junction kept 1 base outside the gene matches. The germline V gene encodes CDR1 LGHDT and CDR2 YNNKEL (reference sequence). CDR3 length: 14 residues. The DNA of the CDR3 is TGTGCCAGCAGCCGTAGCGGGGGGGCAGATACGCAGTATTTT. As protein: CASSRSGGADTQYF.

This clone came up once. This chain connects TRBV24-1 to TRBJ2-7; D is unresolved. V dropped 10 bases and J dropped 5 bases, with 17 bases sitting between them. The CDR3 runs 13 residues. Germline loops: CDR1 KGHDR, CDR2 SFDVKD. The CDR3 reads CATGHGSTHEQYF. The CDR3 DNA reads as TGTGCCACGGGCCACGGGTCGACCCACGAGCAGTACTTC.

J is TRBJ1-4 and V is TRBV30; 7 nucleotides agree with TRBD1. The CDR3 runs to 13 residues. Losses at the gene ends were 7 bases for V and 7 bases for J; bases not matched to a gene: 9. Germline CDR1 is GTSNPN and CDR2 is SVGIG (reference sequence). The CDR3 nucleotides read TGTGCCTCCTCCGGGACAGAGGGTGAAAAACTGTTTTTT. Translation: CASSGTEGEKLFF.

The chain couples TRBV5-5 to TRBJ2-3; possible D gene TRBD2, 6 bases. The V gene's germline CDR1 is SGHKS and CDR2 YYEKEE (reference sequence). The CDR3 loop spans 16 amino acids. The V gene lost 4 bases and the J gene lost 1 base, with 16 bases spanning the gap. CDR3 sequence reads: CASSARAGPRTDTQYF. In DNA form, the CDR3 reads TGTGCCAGCAGCGCGCGAGCGGGTCCACGCACAGATACGCAGTATTTT.

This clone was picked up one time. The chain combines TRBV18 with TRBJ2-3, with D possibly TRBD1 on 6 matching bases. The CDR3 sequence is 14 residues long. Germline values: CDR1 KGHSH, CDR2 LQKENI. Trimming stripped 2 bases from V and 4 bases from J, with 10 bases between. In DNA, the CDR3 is TGTGCCAGCTCACCAGTTCAGGGGTCAGATACGCAGTATTTT. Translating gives CASSPVQGSDTQYF.

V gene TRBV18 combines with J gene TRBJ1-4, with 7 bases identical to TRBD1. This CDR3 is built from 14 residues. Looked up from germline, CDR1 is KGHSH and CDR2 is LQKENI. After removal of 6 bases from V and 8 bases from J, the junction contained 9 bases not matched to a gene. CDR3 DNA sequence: TGTGCCAGCTCTCAAAGGACAGGAAAAGAAAAACTGTTTTTT. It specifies CASSQRTGKEKLFF.

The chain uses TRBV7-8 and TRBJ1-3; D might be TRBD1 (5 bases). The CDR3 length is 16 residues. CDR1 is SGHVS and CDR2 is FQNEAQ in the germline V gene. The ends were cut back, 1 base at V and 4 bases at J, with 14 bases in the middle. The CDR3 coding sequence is TGTGCCAGCAGCTTAGTAGATGCAGGGTCCGGAAACACCATATATTTT. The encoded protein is CASSLVDAGSGNTIYF.

This CDR3 is CASSFTGTAPQPQHF. CDR3 bases: TGTGCCAGCAGCTTTACCGGGACAGCACCTCAGCCCCAGCATTTT. This chain uses TRBV3-1 (or the pseudogene TRBV3-2) with TRBJ1-5; 7 nucleotides line up with TRBD1. J gave up 6 bases and V 5 bases, and 10 bases lay outside the gene matches. This CDR3 has 15 residues. The V gene's germline CDR1 is LGHDT and CDR2 YNNKEL (reference sequence).

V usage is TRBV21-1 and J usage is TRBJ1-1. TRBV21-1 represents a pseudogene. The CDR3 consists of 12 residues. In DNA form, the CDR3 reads TGTGCCAGCGATGGACTGAACACTGAAGCTTTCTTT. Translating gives CASDGLNTEAFF.

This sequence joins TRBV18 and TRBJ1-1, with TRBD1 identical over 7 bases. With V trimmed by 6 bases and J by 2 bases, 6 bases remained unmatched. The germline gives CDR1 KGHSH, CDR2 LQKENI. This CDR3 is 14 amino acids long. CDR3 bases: TGTGCCAGCTCCCCGGGACAGCGTAACACTGAAGCTTTCTTT. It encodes CASSPGQRNTEAFF.

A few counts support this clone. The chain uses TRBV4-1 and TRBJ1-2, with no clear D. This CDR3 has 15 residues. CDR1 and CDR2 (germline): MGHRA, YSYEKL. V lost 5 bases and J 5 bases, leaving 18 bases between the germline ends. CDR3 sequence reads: CASSSSGGRTYGYTF. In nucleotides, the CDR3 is TGCGCCAGCAGCTCCAGCGGCGGGCGGACGTATGGCTACACCTTC.

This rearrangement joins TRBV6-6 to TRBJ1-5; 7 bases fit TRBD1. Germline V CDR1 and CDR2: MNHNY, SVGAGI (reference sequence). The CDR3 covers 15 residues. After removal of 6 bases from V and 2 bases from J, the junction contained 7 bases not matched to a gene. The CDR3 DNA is TGTGCCAGCAGCCCACAGGGGAGGGGCAATCAGCCCCAGCATTTT. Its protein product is CASSPQGRGNQPQHF.

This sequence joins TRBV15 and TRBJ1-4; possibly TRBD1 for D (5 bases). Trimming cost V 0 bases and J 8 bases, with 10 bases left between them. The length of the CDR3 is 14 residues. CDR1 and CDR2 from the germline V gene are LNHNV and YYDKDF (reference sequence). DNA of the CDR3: TGTGCCACCAGCAGAGACAGGGTGGACGAAAAACTGTTTTTT. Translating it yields CATSRDRVDEKLFF.

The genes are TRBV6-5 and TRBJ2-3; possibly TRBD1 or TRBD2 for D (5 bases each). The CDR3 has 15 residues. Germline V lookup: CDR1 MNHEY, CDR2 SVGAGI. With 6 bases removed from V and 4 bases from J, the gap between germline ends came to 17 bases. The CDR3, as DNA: TGTGCCAGCAGGTGGGGGAGCAGGGTCTCAGATACGCAGTATTTT. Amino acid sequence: CASRWGSRVSDTQYF.